This TCR beta chain was sequenced during a study of identical twins. A single record per CDR3 protein comes from TCRdb applying MiXCR to the 5' RACE reads. The repertoire holds some 500,000 distinct CDR3 sequences, with more than 13% as singletons. Only healthy Caucasians were included as donors. CDR3 size: 14 residues. Germline lookup yields CDR1 DFQATT and CDR2 SNEGSKA (reference sequence). Trimming pared 0 bases from V and 2 bases from J, leaving 8 bases between. These sequences were also reported in another study, on yellow fever vaccine responses in identical twins. That work contributes: Twins reportedly showed a vaccine T cell response that seemed partly convergent and partly personalized.

The sample was CD4+ T cells sorted from blood. The V call is TRBV20-1, the J call TRBJ2-1, with D perhaps TRBD1 or TRBD2 (5 bases each). The clonotype comes from a woman aged 18-29 years in good health. CDR3 in amino acids: CSARDRDAYNEQFF. The CDR3 DNA is TGCAGTGCTAGAGATAGGGACGCCTACAATGAGCAGTTCTTC.